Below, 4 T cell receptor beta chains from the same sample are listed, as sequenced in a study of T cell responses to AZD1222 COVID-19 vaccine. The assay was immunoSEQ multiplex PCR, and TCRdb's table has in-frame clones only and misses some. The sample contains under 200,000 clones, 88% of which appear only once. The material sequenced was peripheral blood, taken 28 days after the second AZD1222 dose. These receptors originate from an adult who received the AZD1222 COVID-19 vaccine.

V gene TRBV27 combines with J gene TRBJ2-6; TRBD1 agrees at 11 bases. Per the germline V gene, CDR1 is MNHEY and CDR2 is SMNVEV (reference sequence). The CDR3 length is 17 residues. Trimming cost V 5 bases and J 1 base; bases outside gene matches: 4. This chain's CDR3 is CASSPDRGLSGANVLTF. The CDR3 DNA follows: TGTGCCAGCAGTCCGGACAGGGGGCTATCTGGGGCCAACGTCCTGACTTTC.

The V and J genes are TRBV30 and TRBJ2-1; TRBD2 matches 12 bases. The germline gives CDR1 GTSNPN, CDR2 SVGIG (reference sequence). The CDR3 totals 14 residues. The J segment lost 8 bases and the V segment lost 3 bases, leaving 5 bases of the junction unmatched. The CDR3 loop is CAWRPGLAGDEQFF. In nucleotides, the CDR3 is TGTGCCTGGAGGCCGGGACTAGCGGGCGATGAGCAGTTCTTC.

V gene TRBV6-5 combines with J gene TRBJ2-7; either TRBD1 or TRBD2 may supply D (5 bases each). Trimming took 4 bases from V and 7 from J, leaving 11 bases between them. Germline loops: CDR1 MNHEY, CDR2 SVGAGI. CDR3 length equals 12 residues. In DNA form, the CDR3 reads TGTGCCAGCAGTTCCGCCGGGACGGAGCAGTACTTC. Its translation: CASSSAGTEQYF.

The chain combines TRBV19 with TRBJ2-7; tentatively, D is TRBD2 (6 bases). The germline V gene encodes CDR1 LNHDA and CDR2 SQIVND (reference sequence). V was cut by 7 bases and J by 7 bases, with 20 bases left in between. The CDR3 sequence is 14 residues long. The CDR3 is CASNFPGEDEEQYF. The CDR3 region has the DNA TGTGCCAGTAACTTTCCGGGGGAGGATGAAGAGCAGTACTTC.